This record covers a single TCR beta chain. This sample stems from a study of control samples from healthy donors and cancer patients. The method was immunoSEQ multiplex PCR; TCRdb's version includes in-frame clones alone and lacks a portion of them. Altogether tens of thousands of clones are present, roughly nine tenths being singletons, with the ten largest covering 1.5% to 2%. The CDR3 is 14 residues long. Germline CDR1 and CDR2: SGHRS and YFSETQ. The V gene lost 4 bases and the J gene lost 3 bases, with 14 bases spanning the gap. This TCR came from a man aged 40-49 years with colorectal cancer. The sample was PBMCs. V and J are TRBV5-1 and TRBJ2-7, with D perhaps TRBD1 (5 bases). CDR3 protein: CASSDSNRGYEQYF. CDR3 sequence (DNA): TGCGCCAGCAGCGATAGCAATAGGGGCTACGAGCAGTACTTC.